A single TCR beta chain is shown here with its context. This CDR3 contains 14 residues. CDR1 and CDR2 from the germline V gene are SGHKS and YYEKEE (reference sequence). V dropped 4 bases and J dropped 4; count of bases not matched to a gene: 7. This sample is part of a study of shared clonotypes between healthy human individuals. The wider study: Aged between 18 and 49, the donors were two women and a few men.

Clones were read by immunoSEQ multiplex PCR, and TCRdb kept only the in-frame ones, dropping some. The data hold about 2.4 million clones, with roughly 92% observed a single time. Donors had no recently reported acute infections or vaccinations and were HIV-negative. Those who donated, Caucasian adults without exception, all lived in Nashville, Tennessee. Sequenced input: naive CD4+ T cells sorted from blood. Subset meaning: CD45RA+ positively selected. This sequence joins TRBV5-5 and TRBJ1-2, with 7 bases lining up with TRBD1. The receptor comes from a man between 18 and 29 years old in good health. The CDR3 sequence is CASSRGREAYGYTF. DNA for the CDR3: TGTGCCAGCAGCAGGGGGCGAGAGGCCTATGGCTACACCTTC.